The clone carrying this T cell receptor beta chain was recorded at least ten times. Its antigen remains unknown. The data stem from a study of T-cell memory formation after mild COVID-19. Study details: TCR clusters showed largely donor specificity.

TCRdb reprocessed the 5' RACE reads via MiXCR and lists one record per CDR3 protein. The sample includes roughly 110,000 distinct CDR3 sequences, roughly 12% of them seen just once. Study-level findings and limits: A balance of CD4 and CD8 characterized clones contracting day 15 to 85, whereas later expanders leaned CD4+. Some responding clones appeared in pre-infection memory, suggesting cross-reactive memory joined.

This TCR was recovered from an adult woman who had mild COVID-19 (a few samples of this study predate the infection). Cell type and time point are not known. The source material was PBMCs or a T cell subset sorted from them (not recorded which).

Here the CDR3 reads CASKFPGGQQFF. For the CDR3, the DNA is TGTGCCAGCAAGTTTCCGGGGGGGCAGCAGTTCTTC. The rearrangement links TRBV7-9 to TRBJ2-1; 8 positions agree with TRBD2. This CDR3 is built from 12 residues. The germline gives CDR1 SEHNR, CDR2 FQNEAQ (reference sequence). With V trimmed by 7 bases and J by 11 bases, 7 bases remained unmatched.